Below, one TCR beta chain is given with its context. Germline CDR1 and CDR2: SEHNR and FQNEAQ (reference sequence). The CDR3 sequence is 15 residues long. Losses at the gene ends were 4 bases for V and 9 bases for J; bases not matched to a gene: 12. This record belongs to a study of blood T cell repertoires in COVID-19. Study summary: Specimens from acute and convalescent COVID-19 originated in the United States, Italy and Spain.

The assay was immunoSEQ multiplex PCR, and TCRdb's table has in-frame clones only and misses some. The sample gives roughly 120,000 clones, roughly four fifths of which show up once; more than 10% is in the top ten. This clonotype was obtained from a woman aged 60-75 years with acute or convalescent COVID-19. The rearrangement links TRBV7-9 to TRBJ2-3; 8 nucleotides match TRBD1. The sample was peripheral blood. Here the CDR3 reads CASSYGQGKKITQYF. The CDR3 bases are TGTGCCAGCAGCTACGGACAGGGAAAAAAAATCACGCAGTATTTT. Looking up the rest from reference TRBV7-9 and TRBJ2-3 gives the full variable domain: DTGVSQNPRHKITKRGQNVTFRCDPISEHNRLYWYRQTLGQGPEFLTYFQNEAQLEKSRLLSDRFSAERPKGSFSTLEIQRTEQGDSAMYLCASSYGQGKKITQYFGPGTRLTVL.